Shown below are 29 T cell receptor beta chains from a single sample sequenced in a study of blood T cell repertoires in COVID-19. The repertoire was sequenced with immunoSEQ multiplex PCR; TCRdb's copy has only in-frame clones and lacks some. The sample records 150,000 to 190,000 clones, more than 75% being singletons. The sample consisted of peripheral blood. The receptors were gathered from a woman in her sixties with COVID-19, enrolled during active disease.

The chain is built from TRBV29-1 and TRBJ1-3; D gene unclear. Trimming shortened V by 4 bases and J by 0 bases, and 10 bases separated the two germline ends. CDR1 and CDR2 (germline): SQVTM, ANQGSEA. This CDR3 has 14 amino acids. The CDR3 spells CSVVGPHSGNTIYF. Written as DNA, the CDR3 is TGCAGCGTTGTGGGCCCACACTCTGGAAACACCATATATTTT. Full variable domain (remainder filled in from reference TRBV29-1 and TRBJ1-3): SAVISQKPSRDICQRGTSLTIQCQVDSQVTMMFWYRQQPGQSLTLIATANQGSEATYESGFVIDKFPISRPNLTFSTLTVSNMSPEDSSIYLCSVVGPHSGNTIYFGEGSWLTVV.

The CDR3 DNA is TGTGCCAGTAGTGGTCCGGGACAGGGCGCTGAAGCTTTCTTT. This translates into CASSGPGQGAEAFF. The chain combines TRBV19 with TRBJ1-1; 9 bases match TRBD1. CDR3 length: 14 residues. Germline V lookup: CDR1 LNHDA, CDR2 SQIVND (reference sequence). V shed 5 bases, J shed 6 bases, and the junction held 7 bases outside the gene matches.

This sequence joins TRBV7-2 and TRBJ2-5, with TRBD1 as a possible D gene (7 bases). This CDR3 spans 14 amino acids. Looked up from germline, CDR1 is SGHTA and CDR2 is FQGNSA. The germline V and J ends were trimmed by 3 bases and 5 bases, with 13 bases remaining between them. The CDR3 nucleotides read TGTGCCAGCAGCTTGAAGGGGGCGGGGGAGACCCAGTACTTC. As protein: CASSLKGAGETQYF.

The V and J genes are TRBV27 and TRBJ2-7; D is uncertain. Germline values: CDR1 MNHEY, CDR2 SMNVEV (reference sequence). CDR3 size: 14 residues. V dropped 5 bases and J dropped 2 bases, with 13 bases sitting between them. CDR3 coding DNA: TGTGCCAGCAGTCCCCTCAGCGCAGCCTACGAGCAGTACTTC. Amino acid sequence: CASSPLSAAYEQYF.

This chain links TRBV25-1 with TRBJ1-2, with D possibly TRBD1 on 5 matching bases. Germline V gives CDR1 MGHDK, CDR2 SYGVNS. Trimming pared 7 bases from V and 5 bases from J, leaving 8 bases between. The CDR3 covers 11 residues. CDR3 in amino acids: CASMGRYGYTF. The CDR3 DNA follows: TGTGCCAGCATGGGGCGATATGGCTACACCTTC.

This chain connects TRBV27 to TRBJ1-2; the match to TRBD1 covers 8 bases. The CDR3 consists of 15 residues. After removal of 7 bases from V and 7 bases from J, the junction contained 14 bases not matched to a gene. Germline loops: CDR1 MNHEY, CDR2 SMNVEV (reference sequence). The CDR3 coding sequence is TGTGCCAGCACCACCTCAGGGGGCTGGTCCGGTGGCTACACCTTC. It yields the protein CASTTSGGWSGGYTF.

This clone was counted a single time. This sequence joins TRBV6-4 and TRBJ1-1, with D perhaps matching TRBD1 (6 bases). The CDR3 contains 14 residues. Trimming removed 0 bases at V and 3 bases at J, with 8 bases between. Per the germline V gene, CDR1 is MRHNA and CDR2 is SNTAGT. The CDR3: CASSDSGGDTEAFF. In DNA form, the CDR3 reads TGTGCCAGCAGTGACTCAGGGGGAGACACTGAAGCTTTCTTT.

The V and J genes are TRBV2 and TRBJ2-7, with D perhaps matching TRBD2 (5 bases). Between the trimmed V and J ends, which lost 3 bases and 2 bases, there was a span of 11 bases. CDR3 length: 14 amino acids. Germline V gives CDR1 SNHLY, CDR2 FYNNEI. DNA of the CDR3: TGTGCCAGCAGTGACCCCGGGGAAACCTACGAGCAGTACGTC. Amino acids: CASSDPGETYEQYV.

The rearrangement links TRBV6-5 to TRBJ1-2, with D perhaps TRBD1 (5 bases). V lost 7 bases to trimming and J lost 5 bases, with 17 bases between them. The CDR3 length is 14 residues. Germline assignment: CDR1 MNHEY and CDR2 SVGAGI. CDR3 coding DNA: TGTGCCAGCATTTTGACAGTGGTTAGTTATGGCTACACCTTC. This translates into CASILTVVSYGYTF.

This clone showed up just once. Here the CDR3 DNA reads TGCGCCAGCAGCTTGGGAACAGGGGGCAATACTGAAGCTTTCTTT. This gives the protein CASSLGTGGNTEAFF. The chain recombines TRBV5-1 with TRBJ1-1; 9 positions agree with TRBD1. CDR1 SGHRS and CDR2 YFSETQ come from the germline V gene. The CDR3 loop spans 15 amino acids. V shed 0 bases, J shed 5 bases, and the junction held 5 bases outside the gene matches.

V and J are TRBV18 and TRBJ1-2, with 10 bases matching TRBD1. CDR3 length: 14 residues. The V segment lost 3 bases and the J segment 6 bases; nucleotides outside the gene matches: 4. Germline loops: CDR1 KGHSH, CDR2 LQKENI. CDR3 DNA: TGTGCCAGCTCACCTATGACAGGGGGCGATGGCTACACCTTC. It codes for CASSPMTGGDGYTF. Filled out from reference TRBV18 and TRBJ1-2, the complete variable domain reads NAGVMQNPRHLVRRRGQEARLRCSPMKGHSHVYWYRQLPEEGLKFMVYLQKENIIDESGMPKERFSAEFPKEGPSILRIQQVVRGDSAAYFCASSPMTGGDGYTFGSGTRLTVV.

The chain is built from TRBV5-1 and TRBJ2-7; 7 positions match TRBD2. V lost 0 bases and J lost 5; bases outside the gene matches: 5. This CDR3 has 14 amino acids. Germline-derived CDR1 and CDR2 are SGHRS and YFSETQ. CDR3 in DNA: TGCGCCAGCAGCTTGGAGGGAGGGCCGGACGAGCAGTACTTC. Residues: CASSLEGGPDEQYF. The full variable domain, its missing parts supplied by reference TRBV5-1 and TRBJ2-7, is KAGVTQTPRYLIKTRGQQVTLSCSPISGHRSVSWYQQTPGQGLQFLFEYFSETQRNKGNFPGRFSGRQFSNSRSEMNVSTLELGDSALYLCASSLEGGPDEQYFGPGTRLTVT.

The rearrangement joins TRBV6-5 to TRBJ2-7; 7 bases are a match to TRBD1. Germline CDR1 and CDR2: MNHEY and SVGAGI. Losses at the gene ends were 5 bases for V and 5 bases for J; bases not matched to a gene: 12. The CDR3 runs to 15 residues. CDR3 residues: CASSPRRGRENEQYF. The CDR3 DNA sequence: TGTGCCAGCAGTCCCCGAAGGGGGCGCGAGAACGAGCAGTACTTC.

The J gene is TRBJ1-1, the V gene TRBV7-6; a possible D gene is TRBD1 (5 bases). The CDR3 is made up of 17 amino acids. V lost 5 bases and J 3 bases, leaving 22 bases between the germline ends. From germline, CDR1 is SGHVS and CDR2 FNYEAQ. The CDR3 reads CASSAGGSAFLDTEAFF. The DNA of the CDR3 is TGTGCCAGCAGCGCGGGGGGGAGCGCTTTTCTTGACACTGAAGCTTTCTTT. The full variable domain, its missing parts supplied by reference TRBV7-6 and TRBJ1-1, is GAGVSQSPRYKVTKRGQDVALRCDPISGHVSLYWYRQALGQGPEFLTYFNYEAQQDKSGLPNDRFSAERPEGSISTLTIQRTEQRDSAMYRCASSAGGSAFLDTEAFFGQGTRLTVV.

This chain uses TRBV6-5 with TRBJ1-2, with TRBD1 as a possible D gene (5 bases). V was trimmed by 6 bases and J by 8 bases, leaving 16 bases between them. Germline V gene data show CDR1 as MNHEY and CDR2 as SVGAGI. This CDR3 contains 13 residues. Here the CDR3 DNA reads TGTGCCAGCAGGTCCCTCCGGGGGTTAGGCTACACCTTC. The encoded protein is CASRSLRGLGYTF.

This sequence joins TRBV7-2 and TRBJ2-1; the match to TRBD2 covers 7 bases. The CDR3 runs 13 residues. The J segment lost 6 bases and the V segment lost 10 bases, leaving 9 bases of the junction unmatched. Germline CDR1 SGHTA, CDR2 FQGNSA. CDR3 in DNA: TGTGCCATCGCTCCGTGGGGGGGCAATGAGCAGTTCTTC. Translation: CAIAPWGGNEQFF.

The chain joins TRBV18 to TRBJ2-5, with 9 bases that match TRBD1. Germline trimming cut 3 bases from V and 4 bases from J; bases unmatched to any gene: 6. CDR3 length: 15 amino acids. CDR1 is KGHSH, CDR2 LQKENI, per germline. The CDR3 loop reads CASSPRTGDSETQYF. CDR3 in DNA: TGTGCCAGCTCACCCCGGACAGGGGATTCAGAGACCCAGTACTTC. The entire variable domain, with the rest obtained from reference TRBV18 and TRBJ2-5, is as follows: NAGVMQNPRHLVRRRGQEARLRCSPMKGHSHVYWYRQLPEEGLKFMVYLQKENIIDESGMPKERFSAEFPKEGPSILRIQQVVRGDSAAYFCASSPRTGDSETQYFGPGTRLLVL.

The chain couples TRBV2 to TRBJ1-3; D is undetermined. The V and J ends lost 4 bases and 4 bases respectively, with 14 bases between them. Germline CDR1 SNHLY, CDR2 FYNNEI. The CDR3 has 15 amino acids. The CDR3 nucleotides read TGTGCCAGCAGTGCAAGCTTGGGCTTCGGAAACACCATATATTTT. Translating it yields CASSASLGFGNTIYF.

This chain links TRBV25-1 with TRBJ1-1; 8 nucleotides align to TRBD1. The CDR3 consists of 13 residues. V dropped 4 bases and J dropped 3; count of bases not matched to a gene: 1. Germline V CDR1 and CDR2: MGHDK, SYGVNS. In DNA form, the CDR3 reads TGTGCCAGCAGTGGGACAGGGTACACTGAAGCTTTCTTT. Amino acid sequence: CASSGTGYTEAFF.

This chain joins TRBV12-3 or TRBV12-4 and TRBJ1-2; 10 bases agree with TRBD1. This CDR3 is 13 amino acids long. The V gene end was trimmed by 5 bases and the J gene end by 8 bases; junction bases not matched to a gene: 5. The CDR3 loop reads CASSPGQGVGYTF. The CDR3 DNA is TGTGCCAGCAGTCCCGGACAGGGGGTCGGCTACACCTTC.

The gene calls are TRBV5-1 and TRBJ1-1; TRBD1 is a possible D gene (5 bases). This CDR3 has 14 amino acids. Germline CDR1 and CDR2: SGHRS and YFSETQ. Trimming took 3 bases from V and 1 from J, leaving 10 bases between them. The CDR3 DNA reads TGCGCCAGCAGCTGGAACGGGGGGAACACTGAAGCTTTCTTT. It yields the protein CASSWNGGNTEAFF.

This chain links TRBV4-2 with TRBJ2-7, with 11 nucleotides matching TRBD2. V shed 6 bases, J shed 3 bases, and the junction held 7 bases outside the gene matches. CDR1 is LGHNA and CDR2 is YNFKEQ in the germline V gene. The CDR3 runs 15 residues. The CDR3 DNA follows: TGTGCCAGCAGACACACCACTAGCGGGAGCTACGAGCAGTACTTC. The encoded protein is CASRHTTSGSYEQYF.

The chain links TRBV24-1 to TRBJ1-5; 7 bases match TRBD1. In germline, CDR1 is KGHDR, CDR2 SFDVKD. The CDR3 contains 15 residues. The V segment lost 4 bases and the J segment 7 bases; nucleotides outside the gene matches: 9. The CDR3 region has the DNA TGTGCCACCAGTGACACGACAGGGAATGGACAGCCCCAGCATTTT. Protein product: CATSDTTGNGQPQHF.

There are a few counts of this clone. The chain carries TRBV2 and TRBJ2-6, with TRBD1 matching over 7 bases. Germline V gene sequence: CDR1 SNHLY, CDR2 FYNNEI. After removal of 2 bases from V and 0 bases from J, the junction contained 4 bases not matched to a gene. The CDR3 totals 17 residues. The CDR3 DNA is TGTGCCAGCAGTGAATTGGGACAGTCCTCTGGGGCCAACGTCCTGACTTTC. Protein: CASSELGQSSGANVLTF.

The genes are TRBV7-2 and TRBJ1-5; 7 nucleotides agree with TRBD1. Germline V CDR1 and CDR2: SGHTA, FQGNSA. The CDR3 runs to 17 residues. The ends lost 5 bases at V and 0 bases at J; junction bases unmatched: 10. This CDR3 reads CASSPRGTAYSNQPQHF. In DNA form, the CDR3 reads TGTGCCAGCAGCCCCCGCGGGACAGCATATAGCAATCAGCCCCAGCATTTT. The complete variable domain, with remaining parts taken from reference TRBV7-2 and TRBJ1-5, reads GAGVSQSPSNKVTEKGKDVELRCDPISGHTALYWYRQSLGQGLEFLIYFQGNSAPDKSGLPSDRFSAERTGGSVSTLTIQRTQQEDSAVYLCASSPRGTAYSNQPQHFGDGTRLSIL.

CDR3 nucleotide sequence: TGCGCCAGCCGTCAAGGGACAGGGAATTTGTATGAGCAGTTCTTC. This encodes CASRQGTGNLYEQFF. The chain joins TRBV5-1 to TRBJ2-1, with 9 nucleotides matching TRBD1. V trimming: 7 bases; J trimming: 8 bases; junction bases outside the gene matches: 13. The CDR3 sequence is 15 residues long. Per germline, CDR1 SGHRS and CDR2 YFSETQ.

The chain combines TRBV7-9 with TRBJ1-4; 10 nucleotides line up with TRBD1. The germline V gene has CDR1 SEHNR and CDR2 FQNEAQ (reference sequence). J lost 9 bases, V lost 5 bases, and 3 bases had no gene match. The length of the CDR3 is 13 residues. CDR3: CASSGTGVQKLFF. For the CDR3, the DNA is TGTGCCAGCAGCGGGACAGGGGTACAAAAACTGTTTTTT. The full variable domain, in which reference TRBV7-9 and TRBJ1-4 provide the parts outside the CDR3, is DTGVSQNPRHKITKRGQNVTFRCDPISEHNRLYWYRQTLGQGPEFLTYFQNEAQLEKSRLLSDRFSAERPKGSFSTLEIQRTEQGDSAMYLCASSGTGVQKLFFGSGTQLSVL.

The CDR3 DNA follows: TGTGCCAGCAGGGGACCGGGACATCTTAATGAAAAACTGTTTTTT. Its protein product is CASRGPGHLNEKLFF. The chain couples TRBV7-9 to TRBJ1-4; D is perhaps TRBD1 (6 bases). Germline V lookup: CDR1 SEHNR, CDR2 FQNEAQ (reference sequence). The ends were cut back, 6 bases at V and 4 bases at J, with 15 bases in the middle. CDR3 length: 15 residues.

The J gene is TRBJ2-1, the V gene TRBV2; TRBD1 aligns across 9 bases. The J segment lost 5 bases and the V segment lost 6 bases, leaving 8 bases of the junction unmatched. Germline assignment: CDR1 SNHLY and CDR2 FYNNEI. The CDR3 is made up of 15 amino acids. CDR3 in DNA: TGTGCCAGCAGAGCCGGGACAGGGACCAACAATGAGCAGTTCTTC. It codes for CASRAGTGTNNEQFF.